These 28 T cell receptor beta chains were sequenced from one sample in a study of blood T cell repertoires in COVID-19. Method: immunoSEQ multiplex PCR; TCRdb's copy keeps in-frame clones and lacks some. The data contain approximately 140,000 clones, about four fifths of them singletons. Sample: PBMCs or T cells enriched from blood (not recorded which). The receptors originated from a middle-aged man with acute COVID-19.

The chain employs TRBV2 and TRBJ1-2, with 10 bases matching TRBD1. CDR3 length: 15 amino acids. Trimming removed 8 bases from V and 7 bases from J; junction bases left unmatched: 13. CDR1 and CDR2 from the germline V gene are SNHLY and FYNNEI. The CDR3 DNA follows: TGTGCCAGCTCGAAAGGAAGGGACAGGGGACGTGGCTACACCTTC. The encoded protein is CASSKGRDRGRGYTF.

The rearrangement links TRBV19 to TRBJ1-5; possibly TRBD1 for D (6 bases). V was shortened by 5 bases and J by 6 bases, with 23 bases between the two germline ends. The V gene's germline CDR1 is LNHDA and CDR2 SQIVND (reference sequence). This CDR3 is 17 amino acids long. CDR3 loop: CASSQLSDSQFSQPQHF. In nucleotides, the CDR3 is TGTGCCAGTAGTCAACTGTCGGACAGCCAATTTAGTCAGCCCCAGCATTTT.

The chain joins TRBV10-3 to TRBJ2-3; TRBD1 is a possible D gene (8 bases). Trimming pared 5 bases from V and 5 bases from J, leaving 14 bases between. CDR1 and CDR2 from the germline V gene are ENHRY and SYGVKD. This CDR3 comprises 14 residues. This CDR3 reads CAISSHRGGDTQYF. CDR3 bases: TGTGCCATCAGTTCCCACAGGGGGGGAGATACGCAGTATTTT.

This sequence joins TRBV7-8 and TRBJ1-2; D gene ambiguous. Germline CDR1 reads SGHVS; CDR2 reads FQNEAQ. The V end lost 5 bases, the J end lost 4 bases, and 11 bases lay between the germline ends. CDR3 length: 13 amino acids. Here the CDR3 DNA reads TGTGCCAGCAGCCCACTGTTCCGCTATGGCTACACCTTC. It specifies CASSPLFRYGYTF.

V and J are TRBV30 and TRBJ2-7; 7 bases agree with TRBD1. The CDR3 loop spans 11 amino acids. Germline trimming cut 5 bases from V and 7 bases from J; bases unmatched to any gene: 5. Germline V lookup: CDR1 GTSNPN, CDR2 SVGIG (reference sequence). The CDR3 here is CAWGEQGEQYF. In nucleotides, the CDR3 is TGTGCCTGGGGGGAACAGGGGGAGCAGTACTTC.

The chain has TRBV3-1 (or the pseudogene TRBV3-2) and TRBJ2-2; TRBD1 is a possible D gene (5 bases). Germline V gene sequence: CDR1 LGHDT, CDR2 YNNKEL (reference sequence). V lost 4 bases and J 3 bases, leaving 12 bases between the germline ends. This CDR3 is built from 15 residues. The CDR3: CASSLADIYTGELFF. The CDR3 nucleotides are TGTGCCAGCAGCCTTGCGGACATTTACACCGGGGAGCTGTTTTTT.

This clone was recorded a few times. V gene TRBV27 combines with J gene TRBJ2-5; D call uncertain. The CDR3 is 13 amino acids. V was cut by 3 bases and J by 0 bases, with 5 bases left in between. In germline, CDR1 is MNHEY, CDR2 SMNVEV (reference sequence). CDR3 protein: CASSFLNQETQYF. In nucleotides, the CDR3 is TGTGCCAGCAGTTTTCTAAACCAAGAGACCCAGTACTTC.

This clone appeared a single time. The chain has TRBV30 and TRBJ2-5, with D possibly TRBD2 on 5 matching bases. Germline V CDR1 and CDR2: GTSNPN, SVGIG (reference sequence). The CDR3 spans 13 residues. V was shortened by 4 bases and J by 5 bases, with 14 bases between the two germline ends. The CDR3 DNA is TGTGCCTGGAAGACGGCCGGCGGGGAGACCCAGTACTTC. As protein: CAWKTAGGETQYF. Full variable domain (remainder filled in from reference TRBV30 and TRBJ2-5): SQTIHQWPATLVQPVGSPLSLECTVEGTSNPNLYWYRQAAGRGLQLLFYSVGIGQISSEVPQNLSASRPQDRQFILSSKKLLLSDSGFYLCAWKTAGGETQYFGPGTRLLVL.

The rearrangement joins TRBV10-3 to TRBJ1-3, with D perhaps matching TRBD1 (6 bases). Trimming pared 7 bases from V and 3 bases from J, leaving 13 bases between. Germline V gene lookup returns CDR1 ENHRY and CDR2 SYGVKD. CDR3 length: 14 amino acids. This CDR3 is CAITSGAGGNTIYF. Written as DNA, the CDR3 is TGTGCCATCACGTCAGGGGCAGGTGGAAACACCATATATTTT.

The V gene is TRBV7-9, the J gene TRBJ2-2, with TRBD1 matching over 7 bases. The CDR3 runs to 14 residues. CDR1 SEHNR and CDR2 FQNEAQ come from the germline V gene (reference sequence). V lost 1 base and J lost 10; bases outside the gene matches: 6. CDR3 coding DNA: TGTGCCAGCAGCTTAGTGGGGGACAGTCCGGAGCTGTTTTTT. Residues: CASSLVGDSPELFF.

This rearrangement joins TRBV7-8 to TRBJ1-5; D possibly corresponds to TRBD1 (6 bases). The CDR3 consists of 14 residues. Germline V gives CDR1 SGHVS, CDR2 FQNEAQ. V was trimmed by 4 bases and J by 6 bases, leaving 13 bases between them. Written as DNA, the CDR3 is TGTGCCAGCAGCTCCTTCGGGGGGCGTCAGCCCCAGCATTTT. Its protein is CASSSFGGRQPQHF. Using reference TRBV7-8 and TRBJ1-5 for the parts outside the CDR3, the full variable domain is GAGVSQSPRYKVAKRGQDVALRCDPISGHVSLFWYQQALGQGPEFLTYFQNEAQLDKSGLPSDRFFAERPEGSVSTLKIQRTQQEDSAVYLCASSSFGGRQPQHFGDGTRLSIL.

The genes are TRBV20-1 and TRBJ1-5; weak D call: TRBD1 (6 bases). The germline gives CDR1 DFQATT, CDR2 SNEGSKA (reference sequence). The CDR3 loop spans 14 amino acids. V gave up 3 bases and J gave up 0 bases, with 9 bases separating them. The DNA of the CDR3 is TGCAGTGCTAGTGGGGGGCTTAGCAATCAGCCCCAGCATTTT. Its translation: CSASGGLSNQPQHF.

With respect to this clone: At the DNA level, this CDR3 is encoded by other sequences in the same sample as well. This chain connects TRBV9 to TRBJ1-2, with 9 positions matching TRBD1. This CDR3 has 15 amino acids. V shed 3 bases and J 2 bases; nucleotides not matched to a gene: 5. Germline V CDR1 and CDR2: SGDLS, YYNGEE. The chain's CDR3 is CASSAGTGSNYGYTF. The DNA of the CDR3 is TGTGCCAGCAGCGCAGGGACAGGGTCAAACTATGGCTACACCTTC.

The chain uses TRBV6-5 and TRBJ1-1, with TRBD1 as a possible D gene (5 bases). In germline, CDR1 is MNHEY, CDR2 SVGAGI. CDR3 length: 14 residues. V was trimmed by 4 bases and J by 1 base, leaving 10 bases between them. CDR3 in amino acids: CASSFSDRNTEAFF. The CDR3 bases are TGTGCCAGCAGTTTTTCCGACAGGAACACTGAAGCTTTCTTT.

The chain is built from TRBV19 and TRBJ2-5; TRBD1 matches at 9 bases. J was trimmed by 4 bases and V by 3 bases; bases with no gene match: 3. This CDR3 has 14 amino acids. Germline lookup yields CDR1 LNHDA and CDR2 SQIVND (reference sequence). CDR3 sequence reads: CASSMIQGAETQYF. In nucleotides, the CDR3 is TGTGCCAGTAGTATGATACAGGGGGCAGAGACCCAGTACTTC.

The rearrangement uses TRBV11-2 and TRBJ2-5; 12 positions agree with TRBD2. CDR3 length equals 15 residues. Germline lookup yields CDR1 SGHAT and CDR2 FQNNGV. V lost 0 bases to trimming and J lost 4 bases; unmatched junction nucleotides: 0. Written as DNA, the CDR3 is TGTGCCAGCAGCTTAGAGGGACTAGCGGGAGAGACCCAGTACTTC. This gives the protein CASSLEGLAGETQYF.

The chain has TRBV5-1 and TRBJ2-1; 9 nucleotides agree with TRBD1. V shed 1 base and J 5 bases; nucleotides not matched to a gene: 4. The CDR3 contains 15 residues. CDR1 SGHRS and CDR2 YFSETQ come from the germline V gene. DNA for the CDR3: TGCGCCAGCAGCTTGTCGGGACAGGGACACAATGAGCAGTTCTTC. Encoded protein: CASSLSGQGHNEQFF.

The chain carries TRBV6-2 or TRBV6-3 and TRBJ2-7; 7 bases match TRBD1. CDR1 and CDR2 from the germline V gene are MNHEY and SVGEGT. V was pared by 6 bases and J by 2 bases, with 10 bases of the junction left unmatched. The CDR3 length is 15 residues. CDR3 sequence (DNA): TGTGCCAGCAGCTTTGGTTGGGACAGAGCCTACGAGCAGTACTTC. It is translated as CASSFGWDRAYEQYF.

This clone was seen a single time. J is TRBJ1-6 and V is TRBV5-4; TRBD1 aligns across 8 bases. Germline V CDR1 and CDR2: SGHNT, YYREEE (reference sequence). The CDR3 is 15 residues long. V dropped 0 bases and J dropped 8; count of bases not matched to a gene: 4. The DNA for the CDR3 is TGTGCCAGCAGCTTGGACAGGGGGTACGATTCACCCCTCCACTTT. Amino acids: CASSLDRGYDSPLHF.

This chain uses TRBV3-1 (or the pseudogene TRBV3-2) with TRBJ1-3; D remains unclear. The V end lost 0 bases, the J end lost 0 bases, and 6 bases lay between the germline ends. The CDR3 consists of 15 residues. The germline V gene has CDR1 LGHDT and CDR2 YNNKEL (reference sequence). The CDR3 DNA sequence: TGTGCCAGCAGCCAAGATACTACCTCTGGAAACACCATATATTTT. This sequence encodes CASSQDTTSGNTIYF.

The sample holds a few counts of this clone. The chain combines TRBV27 with TRBJ2-1, with TRBD1 identical over 9 bases. Trimming at V came to 4 bases and at J to 10 bases, leaving 11 bases not matched to a gene. Germline V gene lookup returns CDR1 MNHEY and CDR2 SMNVEV (reference sequence). The CDR3 has 15 amino acids. The CDR3 loop reads CASSSGTGWSFEQFF. CDR3 nucleotides: TGTGCCAGCAGTTCCGGGACAGGGTGGAGTTTCGAGCAGTTCTTC.

This clone showed up just a few times. V usage is TRBV4-3 and J usage is TRBJ2-7, with TRBD2 as a possible D gene (6 bases). The V gene lost 0 bases and the J gene lost 4 bases, with 16 bases spanning the gap. The CDR3 length is 16 residues. The V gene's germline CDR1 is LGHNA and CDR2 YSLEER. DNA of the CDR3: TGCGCCAGCAGCCAAGATCTCCCGGGAGAAGGGTACGAGCAGTACTTC. Its translation: CASSQDLPGEGYEQYF.

The chain links TRBV19 to TRBJ1-4; D is possibly TRBD1 (5 bases). Trimming removed 8 bases from V and 0 bases from J, with 13 bases in between. The germline V gene encodes CDR1 LNHDA and CDR2 SQIVND (reference sequence). The CDR3 is 15 amino acids. The CDR3 spells CASSSQGTTNEKLFF. As DNA, the CDR3 is TGTGCCAGTTCGTCCCAGGGTACAACTAATGAAAAACTGTTTTTT.

This clone was detected once. V gene TRBV25-1 combines with J gene TRBJ1-1, with D perhaps TRBD1 (6 bases). V was clipped by 10 bases and J by 7 bases, with 16 bases between them. There are 12 residues in the CDR3. Germline V CDR1 and CDR2: MGHDK, SYGVNS. CDR3 loop: CATAEGGGEAFF. DNA for the CDR3: TGTGCCACTGCCGAAGGGGGGGGTGAAGCTTTCTTT.

Notes on this clone: One end of the junction is discordant with germline, which a read error may explain. V is TRBV30 and J is TRBJ2-4, with a weak D call TRBD1 (6 bases). Germline CDR1 reads GTSNPN; CDR2 reads SVGIG (reference sequence). This CDR3 is built from 8 residues. Written as DNA, the CDR3 is TGTGCCTGGAGCCCAGGGGACTTC. The encoded protein is CAWSPGDF.

The V call is TRBV7-8, the J call TRBJ1-1; D might be TRBD1 (5 bases). The CDR3 is 15 amino acids. Germline V gene data show CDR1 as SGHVS and CDR2 as FQNEAQ. V lost 1 base and J lost 1, with 10 bases in between. The CDR3 nucleotides read TGTGCCAGCAGCTTAGAGGCAGGGTGGAACACTGAAGCTTTCTTT. Its translation is CASSLEAGWNTEAFF.

J is TRBJ2-5 and V is TRBV6-2 or TRBV6-3, with a weak D call TRBD1 (5 bases). V lost 6 bases and J 1 base, leaving 9 bases between the germline ends. The CDR3 consists of 13 residues. Germline CDR1 reads MNHEY; CDR2 reads SVGEGT. CDR3 coding DNA: TGTGCCAGCAGCTGGACACTCCAAGAGACCCAGTACTTC. It encodes CASSWTLQETQYF.

The chain uses TRBV28 and TRBJ1-5, with 9 bases aligning to TRBD1. Germline CDR1 and CDR2: MDHEN and SYDVKM. J was trimmed by 6 bases and V by 3 bases; bases with no gene match: 3. The CDR3 runs 14 residues. The CDR3 loop is CASSFWDRAQPQHF. The CDR3 DNA sequence: TGTGCCAGCAGTTTTTGGGACAGGGCTCAGCCCCAGCATTTT.